The sample holds many counts of the clone carrying this TCR beta chain. Ahead of thyroid surgery, no patient had received treatment of any kind. In the authors' workflow: What underpinned the distant-metastasis classifier for papillary thyroid cancer was the set of CDR3 differences across clinicopathological groups. Through MiXCR, TCRdb re-clonotyped the PCR reads. The V and J calls, along with clone size, are taken from TCRdb and not from the paper's own processing. The profile covers about 20,000 clones, with more than 10% appearing a single time and approximately 6.2% taken by the ten largest. CDR3 length: 17 amino acids. Germline trimming cut 2 bases from V and 0 bases from J; bases unmatched to any gene: 5. Germline V gene sequence: CDR1 KGHDR, CDR2 SFDVKD. The data are from a study of metastatic and nonmetastatic thyroid tumors. The overall study: A comparison of repertoires was made across blood and tumor or nodule tissue from malignant and benign thyroid patients.

The sequence was collected from a male donor with papillary thyroid cancer or a benign thyroid nodule (not recorded which). Some clones in this sample may be carry-over from other donors' samples. The specimen sequenced was blood. This chain uses TRBV24-1 with TRBJ2-3, with 9 bases aligning to TRBD1. The CDR3 here is CATSDWGQGFSTDTQYF. The DNA of the CDR3 is TGTGCCACCAGTGATTGGGGACAGGGCTTTAGCACAGATACGCAGTATTTT.